Following are 14 T cell receptor beta chains from one sample sequenced in a study of metastatic and nonmetastatic thyroid tumors. Using MiXCR, TCRdb re-called clones from the PCR reads. The data hold tens of thousands of clones, with approximately 15% observed a single time. All patients were treatment-naive before thyroid surgery. The sample consisted of blood. The receptors stem from a female donor with papillary thyroid cancer or a benign thyroid nodule (not recorded which). Some clones in this sample may be carry-over from other donors' samples.

By sample share, this clone is medium-sized (0.01 to 0.1%). The chain is built from TRBV10-1 and TRBJ2-1; TRBD1 agrees at 8 bases. The CDR3 extends over 16 amino acids. Per the germline V gene, CDR1 is WNHNN and CDR2 is SYGVQD (reference sequence). The J segment lost 7 bases and the V segment lost 3 bases, leaving 11 bases of the junction unmatched. The DNA of the CDR3 is TGCGCCAGCAGTGATATGGCAGGGGGCAAGGTGAATGAGCAGTTCTTC. Translated: CASSDMAGGKVNEQFF.

This clone was recorded many times. The chain combines TRBV2 with TRBJ2-7; possible D gene TRBD1, 6 bases. The CDR3 is made up of 14 amino acids. Germline CDR1 and CDR2: SNHLY and FYNNEI. V was pared by 6 bases and J by 0 bases, with 12 bases between. CDR3 sequence (DNA): TGTGCCAGCAGAGGACAGATCACCTCCTACGAGCAGTACTTC. It yields the protein CASRGQITSYEQYF.

This clone was observed at least ten times. The rearrangement joins TRBV7-8 to TRBJ2-1; 9 bases line up with TRBD2. The CDR3 runs to 16 residues. V was pared by 1 base and J by 4 bases, with 5 bases of the junction left unmatched. CDR1 and CDR2 (germline): SGHVS, FQNEAQ. The CDR3 DNA reads TGTGCCAGCAGCTTAGTCCGACTAGCGGTTTACAATGAGCAGTTCTTC. It codes for CASSLVRLAVYNEQFF.

The sample holds many counts of this clone. The sample has other DNA sequences that encode this CDR3 too. The genes are TRBV28 and TRBJ1-2; D is unclear. This CDR3 contains 14 residues. Trimming removed 5 bases at V and 5 bases at J, with 15 bases between. Looked up from germline, CDR1 is MDHEN and CDR2 is SYDVKM. The CDR3 nucleotides are TGTGCCAGCAGTCCATTAGGCCCAGATTATGGCTACACCTTC. Its protein is CASSPLGPDYGYTF.

This clone was observed many times. V and J are TRBV6-1 and TRBJ1-1; no clear D gene. The germline V gene encodes CDR1 MNHNS and CDR2 SASEGT. The CDR3 extends over 13 amino acids. The germline V and J ends were trimmed by 5 bases and 7 bases, with 14 bases remaining between them. CDR3 residues: CASSTGWSSEAFF. The CDR3 nucleotides read TGTGCCAGCAGTACGGGGTGGTCGAGTGAAGCTTTCTTT.

The chain joins TRBV5-1 to TRBJ2-7; a weak D match, TRBD2 (5 bases). Germline V gives CDR1 SGHRS, CDR2 YFSETQ. The V gene lost 2 bases and the J gene lost 7 bases, with 16 bases spanning the gap. This CDR3 has 14 amino acids. The CDR3 nucleotides are TGCGCCAGCAGCTTACAACCCGGGGAAGGGGAGCAGTACTTC. Translated, it gives CASSLQPGEGEQYF.

This clone was counted at least ten times. This chain links TRBV5-1 with TRBJ1-1; 8 bases are a match to TRBD1. V lost 0 bases, J lost 1 base, and 5 bases stayed unmatched. The CDR3 has 16 residues. The V gene's germline CDR1 is SGHRS and CDR2 YFSETQ. CDR3 in amino acids: CASSLGGTGQNTEAFF. Written as DNA, the CDR3 is TGCGCCAGCAGCTTGGGGGGGACAGGCCAGAACACTGAAGCTTTCTTT.

This clone was counted a few times. The chain recombines TRBV6-6 with TRBJ2-7; D gene unclear. Germline CDR1 reads MNHNY; CDR2 reads SVGAGI (reference sequence). The CDR3 loop spans 13 amino acids. Trimming took off 3 bases at V and 9 bases at J, with 15 bases between the two ends. As DNA, the CDR3 is TGTGCCAGCAGTTATGGGATGGACCGGTGGCAGTACTTC. Its translation: CASSYGMDRWQYF.

The rearrangement links TRBV27 to TRBJ2-5; 9 bases are shared with TRBD2. Germline CDR1 reads MNHEY; CDR2 reads SMNVEV (reference sequence). V gave up 1 base and J gave up 4 bases; unmatched junction bases: 10. The CDR3 length is 17 residues. This CDR3 is CASSLYNAGTSIETQYF. In DNA, the CDR3 is TGTGCCAGCAGTTTATATAACGCCGGGACTAGCATAGAGACCCAGTACTTC.

This clone was observed a handful of times. The genes are TRBV28 and TRBJ1-1, with D perhaps matching TRBD1 (5 bases). V was shortened by 6 bases and J by 0 bases, with 17 bases between the two germline ends. CDR1 MDHEN and CDR2 SYDVKM come from the germline V gene. This CDR3 is built from 16 residues. CDR3 bases: TGTGCCAGCAGCGCCCCCCACCGGGGGATGAACACTGAAGCTTTCTTT. Translating gives CASSAPHRGMNTEAFF.

This clone was detected ten times or more. The chain combines TRBV28 with TRBJ1-1, with TRBD1 matching over 7 bases. Germline CDR1 and CDR2: MDHEN and SYDVKM. J was trimmed by 7 bases and V by 5 bases; bases with no gene match: 13. The CDR3 is 15 amino acids. CDR3 loop: CASSLDLLGGGEAFF. The CDR3 nucleotides are TGTGCCAGCAGTCTTGATCTATTAGGGGGCGGTGAAGCTTTCTTT.

This clone turned up a few times. The chain joins TRBV2 to TRBJ2-2; 9 bases are shared with TRBD1. Germline-derived CDR1 and CDR2 are SNHLY and FYNNEI. Germline trimming cut 5 bases from V and 2 bases from J; bases unmatched to any gene: 3. This CDR3 region has 15 residues. CDR3 region: CASSSTGGNTGELFF. The CDR3 nucleotides are TGTGCCAGCAGTTCTACAGGGGGCAACACCGGGGAGCTGTTTTTT.

This clone was seen repeatedly, ten times or more. This sequence joins TRBV12-5 and TRBJ2-5, with a possible D match to TRBD2 (6 bases). The V end was cut by 5 bases, the J end by 5 bases, with 12 bases between. The CDR3 covers 13 residues. From germline, CDR1 is LGHNT and CDR2 FRNRAP. CDR3 region: CASGTGVGETQYF. The CDR3 coding sequence is TGTGCTAGTGGTACGGGGGTTGGGGAGACCCAGTACTTC.

The V and J genes are TRBV11-2 and TRBJ2-7; no firm D call. CDR1 is SGHAT and CDR2 is FQNNGV in the germline V gene. This CDR3 contains 18 residues. The V and J ends lost 5 bases and 3 bases respectively, with 26 bases between them. The CDR3: CASSPVWRPRGAGYEQYF. The CDR3 DNA follows: TGTGCCAGCAGCCCTGTCTGGCGCCCGCGCGGTGCTGGCTACGAGCAGTACTTC.